This T cell receptor (beta chain) emerged from a study of blood T cells in healthy people across ages. No fewer than 6 micrograms of total RNA were isolated from every sample. The CDR3 loop spans 13 amino acids. The germline V and J ends were trimmed by 4 bases and 5 bases, with 11 bases remaining between them. Germline lookup yields CDR1 MGHDK and CDR2 SYGVNS. PCR was performed a second time for about 7 to 11 cycles using a sample-barcoded 5' primer and a J-beta primer mix. Using its own MiXCR run on the 5' RACE reads, TCRdb lists one record per CDR3 protein. Of about 940,000 distinct CDR3 sequences listed, 45% to 50% were seen once; the top ten hold 13%.

The sequenced material came from blood. The rearrangement joins TRBV25-1 to TRBJ1-2; D unclear. This clonotype was sampled from a young man in good health. The CDR3 sequence: CASSGPPTYGYTF. The CDR3 DNA is TGTGCCAGCAGTGGACCTCCCACTTATGGCTACACCTTC.